This T cell receptor (beta chain) was sequenced during a study of beta chain features in type 1 diabetes. Germline trimming cut 11 bases from V and 2 bases from J; bases unmatched to any gene: 8. The CDR3 contains 13 residues. Germline CDR1 and CDR2: MNHEY and SVGAGI. Every participating donor gave one draw, a heparinised blood sample averaging about 100 mL. This clone was recorded a few times. As every portion of the isolated RNA was reverse transcribed, the sequencing read expressed TCRB transcripts. The method was immunoSEQ multiplex PCR; TCRdb's version includes in-frame clones alone and lacks a portion of them. The sample contains about 180,000 clones, about 13% of which appear only once.

What was sequenced was central memory CD4+ T cells from blood. The source is a woman aged 18-29 years in good health. The V and J genes are TRBV6-5 and TRBJ2-7; 8 positions match TRBD2. Here the CDR3 reads CASAQRETYEQYF. CDR3 nucleotide sequence: TGTGCCTCGGCCCAGCGGGAGACCTACGAGCAGTACTTC.